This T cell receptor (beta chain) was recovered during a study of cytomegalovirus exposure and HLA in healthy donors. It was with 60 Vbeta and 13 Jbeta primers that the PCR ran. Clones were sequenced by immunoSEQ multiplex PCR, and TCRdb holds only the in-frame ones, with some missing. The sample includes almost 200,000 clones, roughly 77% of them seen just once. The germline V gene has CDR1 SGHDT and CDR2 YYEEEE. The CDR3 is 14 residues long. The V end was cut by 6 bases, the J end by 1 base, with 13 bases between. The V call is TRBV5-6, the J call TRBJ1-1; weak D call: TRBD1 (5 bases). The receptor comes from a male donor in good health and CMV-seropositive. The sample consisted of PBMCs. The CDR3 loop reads CASMLGRGNTEAFF. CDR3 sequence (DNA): TGTGCCAGCATGTTGGGGCGAGGGAACACTGAAGCTTTCTTT.